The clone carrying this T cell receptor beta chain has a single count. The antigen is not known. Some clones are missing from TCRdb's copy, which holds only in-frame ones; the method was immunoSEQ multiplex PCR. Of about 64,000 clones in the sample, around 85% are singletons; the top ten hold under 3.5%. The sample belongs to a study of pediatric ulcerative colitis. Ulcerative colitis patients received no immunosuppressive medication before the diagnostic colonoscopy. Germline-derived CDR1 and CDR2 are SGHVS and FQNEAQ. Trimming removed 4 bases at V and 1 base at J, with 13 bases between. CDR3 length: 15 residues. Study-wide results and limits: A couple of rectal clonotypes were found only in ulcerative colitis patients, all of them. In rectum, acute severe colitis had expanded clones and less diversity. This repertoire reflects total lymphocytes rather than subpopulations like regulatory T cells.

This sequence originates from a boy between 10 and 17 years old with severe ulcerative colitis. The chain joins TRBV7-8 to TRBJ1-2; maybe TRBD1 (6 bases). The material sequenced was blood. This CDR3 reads CASSSRQALNYGYTF. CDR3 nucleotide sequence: TGTGCCAGCAGCTCTCGACAGGCTCTTAACTATGGCTACACCTTC.